This T cell receptor (beta chain) was obtained from a study of T-cell memory formation after mild COVID-19. This clonotype was counted a few times. Antigen: not known. Study-wide points: Within pre-infection memory, some responding clones were found, suggesting cross-reactive memory joined.

The CDR3 length is 14 residues. Germline-derived CDR1 and CDR2 are PRHDT and FYEKMQ (reference sequence). The junction had 7 bases not matched to a gene; V was cut back by 5 bases and J by 5 bases. TCRdb passed the 5' RACE reads through MiXCR, listing each CDR3 protein once. The table shows about 470,000 distinct CDR3 sequences, with 15% to 20% occurring only once. This chain joins TRBV13 and TRBJ2-5, with 8 bases aligning to TRBD1. The source material was PBMCs or a T cell subset sorted from them (not recorded which). The source of this sequence is an adult woman who had mild COVID-19 (a few samples of this study predate the infection). Cell type and time point are not known. The CDR3 nucleotides read TGTGCCAGCAGCCAGCAGGGGGCTAGGGAGACCCAGTACTTC. Protein: CASSQQGARETQYF.